These 15 T cell receptor beta chains share one sample of origin, sequenced in a study of CXCR3-negative and CXCR3-positive naive CD8 T cells. Their antigens remain unidentified. Each TRB cDNA library was prepared by 5' RACE (with UMI labels). Each CDR3 protein gets one entry in TCRdb, which reprocessed the 5' RACE reads and gives no DNA. The listing records around 160,000 distinct CDR3 sequences. Study-wide results and limits: TRB CDR3s of CXCR3-positive naive cells were more hydrophobic than those of CXCR3-negative naive cells.

Sequenced sample: naive CXCR3+ CD8+ T cells from blood. Noted subset: CD45RO-CCR7+CD27+CD95- naive CD8+ T cells expressing CXCR3 (TNR3+). The receptors originated from a human donor in good health. Some clones in this sample may be carry-over from other donors' samples.

This chain's CDR3 is CASSFLNRERALDTEAFF. The chain employs TRBV13 and TRBJ1-1; TCRdb designates TRBD1, a call that cannot be tested without DNA. Germline lookup yields CDR1 PRHDT and CDR2 FYEKMQ (reference sequence). The CDR3 is 18 residues long.

This sequence joins TRBV29-1 and TRBJ2-3; as DNA is missing, the TRBD2 call by TCRdb cannot be tested. The CDR3 consists of 16 residues. Germline-derived CDR1 and CDR2 are SQVTM and ANQGSEA. The CDR3 reads CSVERRGLAVGDTQYF.

The chain uses TRBV6-5 and TRBJ2-5. CDR1 and CDR2 (germline): MNHEY, SVGAGI. The CDR3 sequence is 11 residues long. The CDR3: CASSFQETQYF.

The chain couples TRBV9 to TRBJ2-7; TCRdb's assignment of TRBD2 cannot be checked, as there is no DNA. This CDR3 contains 15 residues. Germline-derived CDR1 and CDR2 are SGDLS and YYNGEE. The CDR3 sequence: CASSVEASAFYEQYF.

The chain carries TRBV28 and TRBJ2-7. The CDR3 runs to 12 residues. Germline CDR1 and CDR2: MDHEN and SYDVKM. The CDR3 region is CARRGAPIEQYF.

The chain has TRBV7-9 and TRBJ2-5; TCRdb's D gene call, TRBD1, goes unchecked for lack of DNA. In germline, CDR1 is SEHNR, CDR2 FQNEAQ (reference sequence). The CDR3 loop spans 12 amino acids. The CDR3 here is CASSRGTETQYF.

CDR3 sequence: CASIALTVSGNTIYF. V is TRBV28 and J is TRBJ1-3. Germline CDR1 and CDR2: MDHEN and SYDVKM. The CDR3 contains 15 residues.

The V call is TRBV6-6, the J call TRBJ2-1. The CDR3 spans 11 residues. Germline V gene lookup returns CDR1 MNHNY and CDR2 SVGAGI (reference sequence). CDR3 region: CASRSGGEQFF.

The V call is TRBV3-1, the J call TRBJ1-1. The CDR3 has 17 residues. Germline values: CDR1 LGHDT, CDR2 YNNKEL (reference sequence). The CDR3: CASSHPSQKTMNTEAFF.

The chain links TRBV28 to TRBJ2-7; TCRdb reports TRBD1, a call that lacks DNA to check it against. The CDR3 is 17 amino acids. The germline gives CDR1 MDHEN, CDR2 SYDVKM. The CDR3 sequence: CASSYLTGTGGSYEQYF.

The chain combines TRBV11-2 with TRBJ2-1; TCRdb selects TRBD2, and the lack of DNA leaves this call unchecked. This CDR3 spans 16 amino acids. CDR1 and CDR2 (germline): SGHAT, FQNNGV. The CDR3 reads CASSLGFGLGYNEQFF.

This rearrangement joins TRBV4-1 to TRBJ2-7; TCRdb lists TRBD2, though no DNA is available to test this call. Germline assignment: CDR1 MGHRA and CDR2 YSYEKL. The CDR3 covers 15 residues. The CDR3 reads CASSQAGLVTYEQYF.

The chain has TRBV4-1 and TRBJ2-7; TCRdb proposes TRBD1, but this gene call is untestable without DNA. Germline V lookup: CDR1 MGHRA, CDR2 YSYEKL. The CDR3 has 14 amino acids. CDR3 amino acids: CASSQRDSDYEQYF.

This chain connects TRBV9 to TRBJ2-7. Germline CDR1 SGDLS, CDR2 YYNGEE. The CDR3 runs 14 residues. CDR3 protein: CASSVEGAAYEQYF.

This chain joins TRBV7-9 and TRBJ1-2. Germline V gives CDR1 SEHNR, CDR2 FQNEAQ (reference sequence). The CDR3 totals 14 residues. CDR3 sequence reads: CASSFEGSGYGYTF.